A single sample gave rise to the 5 T cell receptor beta chains below, sequenced in a study of T cell changes during pregnancy in multiple sclerosis. Assay: immunoSEQ multiplex PCR; the TCRdb copy retains only in-frame clones and omits some. The sample holds approximately 92,000 clones, about 92% seen once. Sequencing was performed on peripheral blood, taken in the first trimester of pregnancy. The receptors were gathered from a female donor with multiple sclerosis, enrolled in a pregnancy study.

V and J are TRBV5-6 and TRBJ1-1; D gene uncertain. The V and J ends lost 0 bases and 3 bases respectively, with 12 bases between them. Germline CDR1 is SGHDT and CDR2 is YYEEEE. The CDR3 runs to 15 residues. The CDR3 DNA is TGTGCCAGCAGCTTGGCCGGGAGTAGGTACACTGAAGCTTTCTTT. Protein product: CASSLAGSRYTEAFF.

The J gene is TRBJ2-7, the V gene TRBV28; D is uncertain. This CDR3 has 11 residues. Germline values: CDR1 MDHEN, CDR2 SYDVKM. Trimming pared 5 bases from V and 4 bases from J, leaving 6 bases between. In DNA, the CDR3 is TGTGCCAGCAGTCCCCTTTACGAGCAGTACTTC. Translated: CASSPLYEQYF.

The gene calls are TRBV7-9 and TRBJ1-1, with D perhaps matching TRBD1 (6 bases). CDR3 length equals 12 residues. V was trimmed by 2 bases and J by 5 bases, leaving 6 bases between them. Per the germline V gene, CDR1 is SEHNR and CDR2 is FQNEAQ (reference sequence). Written as DNA, the CDR3 is TGTGCCAGCAGCTTAAGGGGGACTGAAGCTTTCTTT. Translating gives CASSLRGTEAFF.

V is TRBV7-2 and J is TRBJ2-7; TRBD2 aligns across 7 bases. The CDR3 sequence is 15 residues long. V lost 3 bases and J lost 3; bases outside the gene matches: 8. CDR1 is SGHTA, CDR2 FQGNSA, per germline. The CDR3 DNA sequence: TGTGCCAGCAGCTTCGCCGCGGGAGTGGGCTACGAGCAGTACTTC. Protein sequence: CASSFAAGVGYEQYF.

The rearrangement links TRBV19 to TRBJ2-6; tentatively, D is TRBD2 (6 bases). The CDR3 is 15 amino acids. CDR1 is LNHDA and CDR2 is SQIVND in the germline V gene (reference sequence). Trimming removed 3 bases from V and 4 bases from J, with 10 bases in between. CDR3 sequence (DNA): TGTGCCAGTAGTATTGGGACTTCCGGGGCCAACGTCCTGACTTTC. Protein sequence: CASSIGTSGANVLTF.